This TCR beta chain was identified during a study of cytomegalovirus exposure and HLA in healthy donors (dated by TCRdb to the late 2010s). A note on the overall study: According to an earlier analysis of around 600 of the donors, 150 million to 200 million T cells yielded approximately 120 million unique TCR beta sequences and 276 Gb of sequence data. Alongside the repertoire data, information on donor age, sex, ethnicity and CMV serostatus was compiled. Typing coverage varied by locus: 629-630 donors for A, B, C, DRB1 and DQB1; roughly 520 for DQA1; over 600 for DPA1; 450 to 480 for DPB1. The study profiled the T cell repertoires of hundreds of subjects by immunosequencing and related them to cytomegalovirus serostatus. Because of strong linkage in the cohort, five DR-DQ haplotypes were treated as single units for association and clustering. A later analysis re-analyzed previously published TCR beta repertoires from roughly 630 donors and added high-resolution HLA genotyping to study TCR occurrence patterns. The study aimed to test whether signatures of past pathogen exposure could be identified by cataloging public T cell receptors. HLA typing covered class I and class II loci at four-digit resolution. Across some 400 genotyped donors of the cohort, an average of approximately 240,000 unique TCR beta nucleotide sequences per donor were sequenced, and 15% to 20% of those sequences were non-productive. The later analysis used no new phenotypic data to find candidate immune exposures, relying instead on TCR beta sequences and their occurrence across donors. All discovery cohort repertoires had been generated on a single sequencing platform. Of the approximately 400 genotyped donors, about 84% fell in the genetic ancestry cluster associated with self-reported Caucasian donors. Approximately 330 gigabases of sequencing data and approximately 92 million unique TCR sequences made up an early release that covered approximately 620 HLA-typed donors. A separate validation cohort of 90 to 150 different subjects was used in addition to the roughly 700-subject first cohort. To decide whether each TCR beta V gene segment behaved as functional or pseudogenic, an earlier analysis of 587 of the donors relied on high-throughput TCR beta sequencing. Genome-wide SNP genotypes for about 65% of the roughly 670 donors were used in a later genetic analysis, which treated that subset as a discovery cohort. To predict cytomegalovirus infection status, the study brought together high-throughput TCR immunosequencing, statistical association of individual TCRs with disease status, and machine learning. What the authors observed across the whole study: In a later analysis, HLA-associated TCR beta chains were found to be more clonally expanded and to have lower generation probabilities than equally common non-associated chains. According to a later analysis, most CMV-associated TCR beta chains appeared to be HLA-restricted, and the HLA associations seemed to be driven largely by CMV exposure. A group of highly shared sequence variants was considered likely to be a technical artifact of the sequencing pipeline. In a later analysis, TCR association rates were found to vary across HLA loci, with the most associated TCRs seen for DRB1 alleles and the fewest for HLA-C alleles. This cohort had only TCR beta chains sequenced, and the lack of alpha or paired-chain data limited which features could be detected. A later analysis reported that several top co-occurrence clusters appeared linked to parvovirus B19, influenza, CMV and Epstein-Barr virus. The only immune exposure information available for the cohort was CMV serostatus. Three of the identified cytomegalovirus-associated TCR beta chains were confirmed in vitro to be specific for cytomegalovirus antigens. According to a later genetic analysis, donors in an Asian-associated ancestry cluster had fewer N-insertions in productive TCRs than the roughly 670-donor mean. In both the original and validation cohorts, the classifier was reported to diagnose cytomegalovirus status with high specificity and sensitivity. Strong co-occurrence of HLA alleles, especially DR and DQ, made assigning TCR associations to individual alleles difficult. An earlier analysis of 587 of the donors showed that most TCR beta V segments appeared in productive rearrangements either about 87% or about 30% of the time, which broadly matched IMGT annotations. The study gave a list of under 200 TCR beta chains associated with cytomegalovirus. Some IMGT-functional V segments, including TRBV6-2 and TRBV6-3, could not be distinguished by the 87-base-pair reads and were therefore excluded. V-gene and J-gene trimming of TCR beta chains was associated with a missense DCLRE1C variant in a later genetic analysis, and the association was replicated in an independent cohort. Because some donors lacked HLA typing at each locus, the association tests relied only on the typed subset. Roughly uniform sequencing depth across donors was assumed in presence/absence analyses, although this assumption may not hold. Across donors, most TCR sequences were observed very rarely, whereas some public TCRs were present in many individuals. Correlated functional status among segregating V segments might be attributable to linkage disequilibrium, but an unknown experimental factor could not be ruled out. A further reported finding was that TCR beta sequences accurately predicted the HLA-A and HLA-B alleles for most subjects in the first cohort. Because counts were too low, roughly 18 rarely observed V segments, including chromosome 9 orphons, were left out of the earlier analysis of approximately 500 of the donors. Specific HLA alleles were associated with over 15,000 TCR beta sequences at a false discovery rate of 0.05 in a later analysis. It was suggested by the authors that the approach could potentially be generalized to other disease states and immunological phenotypes.

The cohort comprised several hundred healthy bone marrow donors. At the time of sampling, all cohort members were nominally healthy, though unrecorded immune exposures were likely present. The donor tested CMV seronegative and was one of the 352 seronegative cohort members. A peripheral blood sample was collected from each donor, and TCR beta sequencing was performed on peripheral blood mononuclear cells. The Qiagen DNeasy Blood Extraction Kit was used to extract genomic DNA from the blood cell samples. This clone was recorded once. What antigen it recognizes has not been identified. Base-call qualities are not available, and no considerably larger clone is one nucleotide away. Receptor libraries were prepared by the immunoSEQ multiplex PCR assay. The multiplex PCR relied on a mix of 60 forward primers for TCR Vbeta segments and 13 reverse primers for TCR Jbeta segments. The CDR3 region of rearranged TCR beta genes was amplified from genomic DNA by a multiplex PCR assay. On the Illumina HiSeq System, the amplified TCR beta libraries were sequenced as 87-base-pair reads. For the original study's pipeline: In a later analysis, tens of millions of unique TCR beta chains were counted across the 690 or so repertoires, and roughly 9.9 million of these chains were shared by at least two donors. A nearest-neighbor algorithm error-corrected the raw reads and collapsed the reads into unique sequences, merging closely related sequences to remove PCR and sequencing errors. CDR3 sequences were aligned to IMGT reference sequences to assign V, D and J gene segments. Each retained sequence needed at least a six-nucleotide match to both a V gene segment and a J gene segment. A rearrangement counted as productive if the CDR3 had no stop codons and remained in frame with V and J, and every other rearrangement counted as non-productive. CDR3 was defined according to IMGT convention as the region running from the second conserved V-encoded cysteine to the conserved J-encoded phenylalanine. The earlier analysis of a few hundred of the donors excluded sequences that lacked an unambiguous match to a single V gene segment. In an earlier analysis of almost 600 of the donors, a V segment was called functional when productive rearrangements were above 56.7%, and segregating when the standard deviation between donors exceeded 5%. To diagnose cytomegalovirus status from the catalog of TCR beta chain sequences, a statistical classification framework was built. In a later analysis, TCR nucleotide sequences were compared against IMGT/GENE-DB human TR gene sequences so that V and J genes could be assigned. In a later analysis, CDR3 sequences and most-parsimonious VDJ recombination scenarios were assigned using the TCRdist pipeline. In a later analysis, every TCR beta chain was defined by the combination of its CDR3 amino acid sequence and its V-gene family, and reads without a unique V-gene family were dropped. As a way to deal with suspected cross-contamination and a sequencing artifact, a later analysis dropped over 550 nucleotide sequences that were highly shared and had low generation probability. In a later analysis, a clonal expansion index for each public chain was calculated from normalized within-repertoire ranks of inferred template counts. In a later analysis, generation probabilities were computed using a VDJ recombination model fitted to out-of-frame rearrangements, and the results were checked against IGoR. In a later analysis, TCR-TCR, TCR-HLA and TCR-CMV co-occurrence was scored with hypergeometric tests, and a repertoire-size bias correction was applied to TCR pairs. False discovery rates were estimated in a later analysis by permuting HLA or CMV assignments 20 times. In a later analysis, co-occurring TCRs were grouped using DBSCAN, with TCRdist sequence similarity added in when clustering inside HLA-allele-positive subsets. Repertoires with fewer than 30,000 or more than 120,000 public chains were left out of co-occurrence clustering, as were five repertoires with anomalous nucleotide sharing. Not all clones reach the TCRdb copy of this immuneACCESS table, which keeps in-frame sequences only. Checked studies attribute under half of the gap to unresolved V genes and leave the rest unexplained. Clone size and the V and J calls come from that table; the DNA yielded D and trimming. The sample includes under 70,000 clones, with roughly two thirds observed a single time. The biggest ten clones account for approximately 2.1% of the sample.

CDR1 and CDR2 were assigned from the germline V gene (reference sequence) as LNHDA and SQIVND. V is trimmed back by 7 bases and J by 3 bases, and the junction contains 3 bases that no gene match accounts for. The CDR3 covers 13 residues, taking in both the cysteine and the phenylalanine. This entry keeps only the CDR3 DNA: 39 bases, framed from base 1. The sequence derives from a woman aged 25 to 45 in good health and CMV-seronegative. The sample consisted of PBMCs. The rearranged chain carries TRBV19 and TRBJ1-1, with 9 junctional bases fitting TRBD1. The CDR3 sequence is CASTGQGYTEAFF. The nucleotides are TGTGCCAGTACGGGACAGGGATACACTGAAGCTTTCTTT.